The 23 T cell receptor beta chains below all came from one sample that was sequenced in a study of shared clonotypes between healthy human individuals (dated by TCRdb to 2018 to 2021). Receptors were amplified or captured by the immunoSEQ multiplex PCR assay. The table comes from immuneACCESS by way of TCRdb, which keeps in-frame sequences with V and J called. Part of the clones is missing from these tables; in studies checked, under half for an unresolved V gene and the rest for unknown reasons. The sample records about 520,000 clones, about 96% of which are singletons. About 0.068% of the sample is taken by the ten largest. Sequencing input: naive CD4+ T cells sorted from blood. Sample cell subset or site, as interpreted from the label and publication: CD45RA+ positively selected. The origin of the receptors is a woman aged 30 to 39 in good health.

The chain has TRBV2 and TRBJ1-1, with 12 bases matching TRBD1. CDR3 length equals 16 residues. After removal of 6 bases from V and 5 bases from J, the junction contained 10 bases not matched to a gene. In germline, CDR1 is SNHLY, CDR2 FYNNEI. The chain's CDR3 is CASSHPGTGGLTEAFF. The CDR3 nucleotides are TGTGCCAGCAGCCATCCCGGGACAGGGGGCTTGACTGAAGCTTTCTTT.

The chain joins TRBV19 to TRBJ1-1; D may be TRBD1 (5 bases). Germline values: CDR1 LNHDA, CDR2 SQIVND (reference sequence). V was cut by 7 bases and J by 2 bases, with 14 bases left in between. This CDR3 region has 14 residues. The CDR3 sequence: CASKGARVNTEAFF. CDR3 bases: TGTGCCAGTAAAGGGGCCAGGGTTAACACTGAAGCTTTCTTT.

The chain is built from TRBV10-1 and TRBJ2-5; D is possibly TRBD1 (6 bases). V lost 3 bases and J 5 bases, leaving 22 bases between the germline ends. This CDR3 region has 17 residues. Germline loops: CDR1 WNHNN, CDR2 SYGVQD (reference sequence). The DNA for the CDR3 is TGCGCCAGCAGTGAATCCGGGAACAGGGAAGGAAGGGAGACCCAGTACTTC. Translation: CASSESGNREGRETQYF.

The V gene is TRBV28, the J gene TRBJ2-3; 7 nucleotides match TRBD2. CDR1 and CDR2 (germline): MDHEN, SYDVKM. Losses at the gene ends were 6 bases for V and 2 bases for J; bases not matched to a gene: 2. This CDR3 contains 13 residues. DNA for the CDR3: TGTGCCAGCAGGGGAGGGGCCACAGATACGCAGTATTTT. Protein: CASRGGATDTQYF.

The chain employs TRBV4-2 and TRBJ1-6; 8 nucleotides line up with TRBD1. The V and J ends lost 1 base and 9 bases, in that order; junction bases with no gene match: 11. In germline, CDR1 is LGHNA, CDR2 YNFKEQ. The CDR3 loop spans 17 amino acids. CDR3 nucleotides: TGTGCCAGCAGCCAAGCGACAATGCGACAGGGGAGTTCACCCCTCCACTTT. Its protein product is CASSQATMRQGSSPLHF.

This chain joins TRBV7-2 and TRBJ1-3; 9 bases are a match to TRBD1. The junction had 9 bases not matched to a gene; V was cut back by 5 bases and J by 4 bases. This CDR3 comprises 16 residues. From germline, CDR1 is SGHTA and CDR2 FQGNSA. The chain's CDR3 is CASSDPGTGWGNTIYF. The CDR3 nucleotides read TGTGCCAGCAGCGACCCCGGGACAGGGTGGGGAAACACCATATATTTT.

This clone was seen only once. The gene calls are TRBV10-1 and TRBJ2-2; 14 nucleotides align to TRBD2. V trimming: 8 bases; J trimming: 6 bases; junction bases outside the gene matches: 2. CDR1 and CDR2 (germline): WNHNN, SYGVQD (reference sequence). The CDR3 is made up of 14 amino acids. CDR3 nucleotides: TGCGCCAGCTCGGGACTAGCGGGAGCCGGGGAGCTGTTTTTT. Its translation is CASSGLAGAGELFF.

V and J are TRBV9 and TRBJ2-1; TRBD2 matches 7 bases. Trimming at V came to 0 bases and at J to 6 bases, leaving 9 bases not matched to a gene. The CDR3 consists of 16 residues. The V gene's germline CDR1 is SGDLS and CDR2 YYNGEE. The DNA of the CDR3 is TGTGCCAGCAGCGTAGGGGGATCCACTAGCGCCAATGAGCAGTTCTTC. It specifies CASSVGGSTSANEQFF.

The rearrangement joins TRBV7-7 to TRBJ2-1; TRBD1 agrees at 7 bases. This CDR3 has 13 amino acids. Germline lookup yields CDR1 SSHAT and CDR2 FNYEAQ (reference sequence). V lost 2 bases, J lost 6 bases, and 1 base stayed unmatched. CDR3 protein: CASSLSGGNEQFF. For the CDR3, the DNA is TGTGCCAGCAGCTTATCAGGGGGCAATGAGCAGTTCTTC.

The chain joins TRBV5-5 to TRBJ2-7, with no clear D. Looked up from germline, CDR1 is SGHKS and CDR2 is YYEKEE (reference sequence). V was cut by 0 bases and J by 7 bases, with 11 bases left in between. This CDR3 is built from 13 residues. CDR3 in amino acids: CASSLAQAEEQYF. The CDR3 DNA sequence: TGTGCCAGCAGCTTGGCGCAGGCTGAAGAGCAGTACTTC.

Regarding this clone: The same CDR3 also results from other DNA sequences found in this sample. V and J are TRBV6-6 and TRBJ1-5; D is perhaps TRBD1 (6 bases). The germline V and J ends were trimmed by 0 bases and 6 bases, with 12 bases remaining between them. The CDR3 extends over 15 amino acids. Germline V gene data show CDR1 as MNHNY and CDR2 as SVGAGI (reference sequence). CDR3: CASSYSAGAGQPQHF. In DNA, the CDR3 is TGTGCCAGCAGTTACTCGGCAGGGGCGGGTCAGCCCCAGCATTTT.

V is TRBV5-1 and J is TRBJ2-7; possibly TRBD1 for D (5 bases). V was clipped by 7 bases and J by 3 bases, with 17 bases between them. The CDR3 totals 14 residues. Germline V lookup: CDR1 SGHRS, CDR2 YFSETQ. CDR3 in amino acids: CASSSSTGNYEQYF. CDR3 in DNA: TGCGCCAGCTCATCCTCCACAGGAAACTACGAGCAGTACTTC.

The rearrangement uses TRBV5-5 and TRBJ2-1; either TRBD1 or TRBD2 may fit D (8 bases each). The germline V gene has CDR1 SGHKS and CDR2 YYEKEE (reference sequence). The CDR3 loop spans 16 amino acids. Trimming shortened V by 6 bases and J by 2 bases, and 18 bases separated the two germline ends. CDR3 region: CASTVLAGQAYNEQFF. The CDR3 DNA is TGTGCCAGCACCGTGTTAGCGGGACAGGCCTACAATGAGCAGTTCTTC.

The chain joins TRBV6-6 to TRBJ1-2; D unresolved. CDR3 size: 14 residues. Per germline, CDR1 MNHNY and CDR2 SVGAGI (reference sequence). V shed 5 bases and J shed 3 bases, with 13 bases lying between them. The CDR3 loop is CASSTRGGDYGYTF. CDR3 DNA sequence: TGTGCCAGCAGTACCCGGGGAGGCGACTATGGCTACACCTTC.

The genes are TRBV5-1 and TRBJ2-2; 8 bases are a match to TRBD2. In germline, CDR1 is SGHRS, CDR2 YFSETQ. This CDR3 has 15 amino acids. V shed 5 bases and J 5 bases; nucleotides not matched to a gene: 8. The CDR3 bases are TGCGCCAGCAGAGAAGCGGGAGCAGAGACCGGGGAGCTGTTTTTT. This translates into CASREAGAETGELFF.

The gene calls are TRBV5-5 and TRBJ2-1; 8 bases are shared with TRBD1. The junction had 6 bases not matched to a gene; V was cut back by 2 bases and J by 2 bases. Per the germline V gene, CDR1 is SGHKS and CDR2 is YYEKEE (reference sequence). This CDR3 region has 16 residues. CDR3 in DNA: TGTGCCAGCAGCTTCTCCGGGACAGGAGCCTACAATGAGCAGTTCTTC. It specifies CASSFSGTGAYNEQFF. The full variable domain, in which reference TRBV5-5 and TRBJ2-1 provide the parts outside the CDR3, is DAGVTQSPTHLIKTRGQQVTLRCSPISGHKSVSWYQQVLGQGPQFIFQYYEKEERGRGNFPDRFSARQFPNYSSELNVNALLLGDSALYLCASSFSGTGAYNEQFFGPGTRLTVL.

This clone was seen once. V and J are TRBV5-8 and TRBJ1-1; the match to TRBD1 covers 9 bases. Germline loops: CDR1 SGHTS, CDR2 YDEGEE. V shed 0 bases, J shed 2 bases, and the junction held 5 bases outside the gene matches. The CDR3 length is 16 residues. Written as DNA, the CDR3 is TGTGCCAGCAGCTTGGGGACAGGGGTCCTTAACACTGAAGCTTTCTTT. Amino acid sequence: CASSLGTGVLNTEAFF.

This chain joins TRBV28 and TRBJ1-1; D unclear. The CDR3 runs 13 residues. The V end lost 5 bases, the J end lost 1 base, and 8 bases lay between the germline ends. Germline V gene data show CDR1 as MDHEN and CDR2 as SYDVKM. The CDR3 nucleotides are TGTGCCAGCAGTCAGCAGGAGAACACTGAAGCTTTCTTT. Protein sequence: CASSQQENTEAFF.

The chain combines TRBV7-9 with TRBJ2-2; a possible D gene is TRBD2 (5 bases). CDR3 length: 13 amino acids. Germline values: CDR1 SEHNR, CDR2 FQNEAQ (reference sequence). Trimming removed 5 bases at V and 8 bases at J, with 12 bases between. The CDR3 nucleotides are TGTGCCAGCAGCCCCTACTCGGGAGGGGAGCTGTTTTTT. Protein: CASSPYSGGELFF.

The chain uses TRBV7-9 and TRBJ2-2; 8 nucleotides align to TRBD2. Germline V gene data show CDR1 as SEHNR and CDR2 as FQNEAQ (reference sequence). The junction had 14 bases not matched to a gene; V was cut back by 6 bases and J by 2 bases. The CDR3 extends over 18 amino acids. The CDR3 bases are TGTGCCAGCAGACGACCTATAAGCGGGAGTCGAAACACCGGGGAGCTGTTTTTT. Translating it yields CASRRPISGSRNTGELFF.

The chain links TRBV11-3 to TRBJ2-7, with D hard to call. Germline V CDR1 and CDR2: SGHNT, YENEEA. Deletions cut 5 bases from V and 7 bases from J, with 18 bases between. This CDR3 is built from 14 residues. CDR3 loop: CASSHGRNGGEQYF. The CDR3 DNA is TGTGCCAGCAGCCACGGACGGAACGGTGGGGAGCAGTACTTC. Complete variable domain (other parts from reference TRBV11-3 and TRBJ2-7): EAGVVQSPRYKIIEKKQPVAFWCNPISGHNTLYWYLQNLGQGPELLIRYENEEAVDDSQLPKDRFSAERLKGVDSTLKIQPAELGDSAVYLCASSHGRNGGEQYFGPGTRLTVT.

This clone has just one count. Other DNA sequences of this sample code for an identical CDR3. The chain joins TRBV5-4 to TRBJ2-1, with D possibly matching TRBD2 (6 bases). The CDR3 covers 15 residues. The germline V and J ends were trimmed by 4 bases and 1 base, with 12 bases remaining between them. The germline CDR1 and CDR2 sequences are SGHNT and YYREEE (reference sequence). CDR3 protein: CASSLERGSYNEQFF. The DNA for the CDR3 is TGTGCCAGCAGCCTGGAACGGGGGTCCTACAATGAGCAGTTCTTC.

The CDR3 coding sequence is TGCGCCAGCAGCGCAAGGACAGGGTCTGCCACCGGGGAGCTGTTTTTT. Its protein is CASSARTGSATGELFF. The V and J genes are TRBV5-1 and TRBJ2-2, with 8 positions matching TRBD1. Germline trimming cut 4 bases from V and 4 bases from J; bases unmatched to any gene: 9. This CDR3 contains 16 residues. Germline lookup yields CDR1 SGHRS and CDR2 YFSETQ.